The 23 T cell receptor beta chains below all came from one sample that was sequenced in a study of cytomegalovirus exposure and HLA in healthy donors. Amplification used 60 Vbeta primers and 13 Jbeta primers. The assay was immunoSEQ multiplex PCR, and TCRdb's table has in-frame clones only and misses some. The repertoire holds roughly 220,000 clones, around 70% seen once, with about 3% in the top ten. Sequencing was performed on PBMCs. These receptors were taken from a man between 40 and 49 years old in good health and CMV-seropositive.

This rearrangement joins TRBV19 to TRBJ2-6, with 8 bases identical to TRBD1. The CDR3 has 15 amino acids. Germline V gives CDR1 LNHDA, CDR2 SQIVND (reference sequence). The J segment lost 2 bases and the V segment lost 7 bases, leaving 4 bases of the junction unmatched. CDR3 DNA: TGTGCCAGTACCGCAGGGGGCGCTGGGGCCAACGTCCTGACTTTC. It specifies CASTAGGAGANVLTF.

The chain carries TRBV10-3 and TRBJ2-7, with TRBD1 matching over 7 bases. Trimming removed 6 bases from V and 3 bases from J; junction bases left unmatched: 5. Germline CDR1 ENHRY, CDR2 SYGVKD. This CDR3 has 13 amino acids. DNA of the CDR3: TGTGCCATCAGAGGACAGGTATTCTACGAGCAGTACTTC. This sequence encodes CAIRGQVFYEQYF.

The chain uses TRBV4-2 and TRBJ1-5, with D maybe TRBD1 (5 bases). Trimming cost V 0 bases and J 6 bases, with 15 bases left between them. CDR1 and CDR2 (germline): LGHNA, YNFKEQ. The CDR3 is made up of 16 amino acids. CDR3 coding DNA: TGTGCCAGCAGCCAAGAAGGTCCAGGGTTAGGTCAGCCCCAGCATTTT. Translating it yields CASSQEGPGLGQPQHF.

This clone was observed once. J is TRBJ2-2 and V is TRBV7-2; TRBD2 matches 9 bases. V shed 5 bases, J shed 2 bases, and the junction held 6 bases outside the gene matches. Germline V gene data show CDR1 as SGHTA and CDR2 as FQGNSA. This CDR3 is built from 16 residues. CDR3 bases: TGTGCCAGCAGCCCCCTAGCGGGACTTAACACCGGGGAGCTGTTTTTT. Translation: CASSPLAGLNTGELFF.

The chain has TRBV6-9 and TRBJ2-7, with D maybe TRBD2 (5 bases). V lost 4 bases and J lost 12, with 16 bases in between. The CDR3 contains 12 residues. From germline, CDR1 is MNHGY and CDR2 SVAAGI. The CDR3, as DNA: TGTGCCAGCAGTTGCCCAGATCAAAGCGGGTACTTC. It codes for CASSCPDQSGYF.

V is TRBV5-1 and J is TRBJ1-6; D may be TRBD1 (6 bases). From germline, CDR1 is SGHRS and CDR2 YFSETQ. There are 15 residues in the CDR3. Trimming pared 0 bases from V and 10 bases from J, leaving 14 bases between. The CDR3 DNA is TGCGCCAGCAGCTTGGCTGAACAGGGAAACTCACCCCTCCACTTT. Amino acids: CASSLAEQGNSPLHF.

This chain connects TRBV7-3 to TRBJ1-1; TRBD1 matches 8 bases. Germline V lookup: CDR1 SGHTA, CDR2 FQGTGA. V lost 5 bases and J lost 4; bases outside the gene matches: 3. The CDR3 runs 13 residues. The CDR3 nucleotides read TGTGCCAGCAGCACAACAGGGGGCACTGAAGCTTTCTTT. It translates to CASSTTGGTEAFF.

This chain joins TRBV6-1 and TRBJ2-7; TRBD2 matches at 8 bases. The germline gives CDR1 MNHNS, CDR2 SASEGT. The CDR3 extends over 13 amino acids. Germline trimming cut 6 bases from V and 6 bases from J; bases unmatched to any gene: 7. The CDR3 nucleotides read TGTGCCAGCAGCGGGAGGGGGACCGGCGAGCAGTACTTC. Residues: CASSGRGTGEQYF.

CDR3 sequence: CAISESGSGGPYGYTF. CDR3 coding DNA: TGTGCCATCAGTGAGTCGGGGTCGGGGGGCCCCTATGGCTACACCTTC. The rearrangement links TRBV10-3 to TRBJ1-2, with D perhaps TRBD1 (6 bases). The CDR3 covers 16 residues. Germline V gene sequence: CDR1 ENHRY, CDR2 SYGVKD. Trimming shortened V by 0 bases and J by 4 bases, and 15 bases separated the two germline ends.

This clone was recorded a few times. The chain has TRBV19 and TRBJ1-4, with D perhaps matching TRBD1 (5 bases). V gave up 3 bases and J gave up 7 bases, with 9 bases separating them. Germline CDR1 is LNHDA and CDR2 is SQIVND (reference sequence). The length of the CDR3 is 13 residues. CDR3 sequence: CASSMDKFEKLFF. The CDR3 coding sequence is TGTGCCAGTAGTATGGACAAATTTGAAAAACTGTTTTTT. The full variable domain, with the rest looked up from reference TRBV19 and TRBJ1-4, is DGGITQSPKYLFRKEGQNVTLSCEQNLNHDAMYWYRQDPGQGLRLIYYSQIVNDFQKGDIAEGYSVSREKKESFPLTVTSAQKNPTAFYLCASSMDKFEKLFFGSGTQLSVL.

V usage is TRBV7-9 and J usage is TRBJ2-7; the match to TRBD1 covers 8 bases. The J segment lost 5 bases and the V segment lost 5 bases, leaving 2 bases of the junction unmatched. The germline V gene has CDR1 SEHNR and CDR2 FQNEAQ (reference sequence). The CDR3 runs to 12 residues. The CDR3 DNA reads TGTGCCAGCAGCGCGACAGGGGACGAGCAGTACTTC. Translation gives CASSATGDEQYF. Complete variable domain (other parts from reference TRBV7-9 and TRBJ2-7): DTGVSQNPRHKITKRGQNVTFRCDPISEHNRLYWYRQTLGQGPEFLTYFQNEAQLEKSRLLSDRFSAERPKGSFSTLEIQRTEQGDSAMYLCASSATGDEQYFGPGTRLTVT.

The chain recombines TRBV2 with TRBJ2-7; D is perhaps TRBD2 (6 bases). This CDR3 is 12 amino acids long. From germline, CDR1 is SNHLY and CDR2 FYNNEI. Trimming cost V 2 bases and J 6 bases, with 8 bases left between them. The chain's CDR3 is CASSEQGGEQYF. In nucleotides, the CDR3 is TGTGCCAGCAGTGAACAGGGAGGCGAGCAGTACTTC.

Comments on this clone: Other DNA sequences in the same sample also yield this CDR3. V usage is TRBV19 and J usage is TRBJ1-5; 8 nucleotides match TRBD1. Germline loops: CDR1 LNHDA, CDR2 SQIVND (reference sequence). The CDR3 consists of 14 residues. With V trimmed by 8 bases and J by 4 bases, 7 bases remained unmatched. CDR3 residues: CASSDRASNQPQHF. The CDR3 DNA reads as TGTGCCAGTTCGGACAGGGCGTCAAATCAGCCCCAGCATTTT.

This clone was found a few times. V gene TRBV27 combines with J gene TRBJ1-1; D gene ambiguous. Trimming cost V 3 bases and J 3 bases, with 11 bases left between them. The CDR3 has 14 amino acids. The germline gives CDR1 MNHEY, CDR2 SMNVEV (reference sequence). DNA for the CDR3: TGTGCCAGCAGTTTTCGACATATCGACACTGAAGCTTTCTTT. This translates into CASSFRHIDTEAFF.

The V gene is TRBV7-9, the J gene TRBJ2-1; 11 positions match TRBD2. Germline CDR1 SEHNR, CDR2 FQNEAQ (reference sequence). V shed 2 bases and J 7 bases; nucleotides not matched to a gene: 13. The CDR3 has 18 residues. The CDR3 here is CASSLPPRLAGLQNEQFF. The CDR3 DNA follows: TGTGCCAGCAGCTTACCTCCGCGACTAGCGGGGTTACAGAATGAGCAGTTCTTC.

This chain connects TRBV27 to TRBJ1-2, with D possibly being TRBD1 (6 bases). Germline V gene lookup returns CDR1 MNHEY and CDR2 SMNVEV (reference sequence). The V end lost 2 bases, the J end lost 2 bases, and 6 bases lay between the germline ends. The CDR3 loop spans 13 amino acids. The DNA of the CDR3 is TGTGCCAGCAGTTTAACAGGGAACTATGGCTACACCTTC. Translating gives CASSLTGNYGYTF.

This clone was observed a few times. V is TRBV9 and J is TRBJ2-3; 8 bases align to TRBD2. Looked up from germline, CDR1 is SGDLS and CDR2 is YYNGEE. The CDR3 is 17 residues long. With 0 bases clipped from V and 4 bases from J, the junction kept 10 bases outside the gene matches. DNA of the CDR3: TGTGCCAGCAGCGTAGCTTCGGGGGGGGGCGGCCCAGATACGCAGTATTTT. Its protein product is CASSVASGGGGPDTQYF.

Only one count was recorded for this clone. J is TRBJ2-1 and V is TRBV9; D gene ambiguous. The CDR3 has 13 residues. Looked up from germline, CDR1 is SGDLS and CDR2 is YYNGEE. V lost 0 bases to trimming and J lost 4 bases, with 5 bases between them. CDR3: CASSVALYNEQFF. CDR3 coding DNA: TGTGCCAGCAGCGTAGCCCTGTACAATGAGCAGTTCTTC.

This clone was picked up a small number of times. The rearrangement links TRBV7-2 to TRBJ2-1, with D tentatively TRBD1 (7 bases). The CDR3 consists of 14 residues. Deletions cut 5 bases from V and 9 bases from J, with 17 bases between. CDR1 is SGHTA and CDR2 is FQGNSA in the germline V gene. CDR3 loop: CASSQLGGGTEQFF. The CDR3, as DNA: TGTGCCAGCAGCCAATTAGGAGGGGGCACTGAGCAGTTCTTC.

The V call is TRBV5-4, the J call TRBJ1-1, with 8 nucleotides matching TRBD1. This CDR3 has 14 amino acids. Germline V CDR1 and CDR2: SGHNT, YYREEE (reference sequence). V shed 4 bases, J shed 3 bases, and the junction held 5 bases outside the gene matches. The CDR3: CASSADRGDTEAFF. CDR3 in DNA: TGTGCCAGCAGCGCCGACAGGGGTGACACTGAAGCTTTCTTT.

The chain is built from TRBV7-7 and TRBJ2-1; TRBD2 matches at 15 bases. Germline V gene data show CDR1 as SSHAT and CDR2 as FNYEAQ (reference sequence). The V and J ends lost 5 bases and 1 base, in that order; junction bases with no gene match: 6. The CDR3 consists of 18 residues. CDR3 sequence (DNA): TGTGCCAGCAGCCCCGGGACTAGCGGGGGGCGGTCCTACAATGAGCAGTTCTTC. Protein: CASSPGTSGGRSYNEQFF.

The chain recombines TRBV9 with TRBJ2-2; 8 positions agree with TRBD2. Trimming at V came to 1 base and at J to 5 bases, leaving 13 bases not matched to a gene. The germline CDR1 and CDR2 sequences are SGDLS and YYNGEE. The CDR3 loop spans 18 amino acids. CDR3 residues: CASSVNPAGAAGTGELFF. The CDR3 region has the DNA TGTGCCAGCAGCGTAAACCCAGCGGGGGCCGCAGGGACCGGGGAGCTGTTTTTT.

For the CDR3, the DNA is TGTGCCAGCAGCGGGGGCAGAACTAATGAAAAACTGTTTTTT. Amino acids: CASSGGRTNEKLFF. The V and J genes are TRBV19 and TRBJ1-4, with D possibly being TRBD1 (6 bases). V dropped 9 bases and J dropped 1 base, with 12 bases sitting between them. CDR3 length: 14 residues. Germline assignment: CDR1 LNHDA and CDR2 SQIVND (reference sequence).